Below are 4 T cell receptor beta chains sequenced from a single sample in a study of T cells in Graves' hyperthyroidism and ophthalmopathy. Amplification of TCR beta CDR3 regions was performed using RNA transcripts as template. The study used the HTBI primer set for a first-round RT-PCR of the TCR CDR3. TCRdb recomputed calls from the multiplex PCR reads with MiXCR, one row per CDR3 protein. The sample gives 450,000 to 600,000 distinct CDR3 sequences, roughly 15% of which show up once; 11% to 15% is in the top ten. Specimen: blood. All receptors derive from a woman between 40 and 50 years old with Graves' hyperthyroidism.

This clonotype was seen repeatedly, ten times or more. V usage is TRBV3-1 and J usage is TRBJ2-1; 8 nucleotides line up with TRBD1. Germline V CDR1 and CDR2: LGHDT, YNNKEL (reference sequence). V shed 7 bases, J shed 9 bases, and the junction held 14 bases outside the gene matches. There are 15 residues in the CDR3. CDR3 DNA sequence: TGTGCCAGCACACCGGACAGGGAACAGGTCGGTGAGCAGTTCTTC. Encoded protein: CASTPDREQVGEQFF.

This clonotype has more than one count but fewer than ten. V gene TRBV19 combines with J gene TRBJ2-1, with 8 bases matching TRBD1. CDR1 and CDR2 (germline): LNHDA, SQIVND (reference sequence). The CDR3 contains 15 residues. Trimming removed 5 bases from V and 3 bases from J; junction bases left unmatched: 6. CDR3 nucleotides: TGTGCCAGTAGTGTCGACAGGGGAAGCTACAATGAGCAGTTCTTC. Its protein product is CASSVDRGSYNEQFF.

This clonotype appeared a few times. The J gene is TRBJ2-6, the V gene TRBV7-2, with 11 nucleotides matching TRBD1. J gave up 1 base and V 5 bases, and 16 bases lay outside the gene matches. The CDR3 is 21 residues long. CDR1 and CDR2 from the germline V gene are SGHTA and FQGNSA. The CDR3 loop reads CASSSGQGARSKWSGANVLTF. The DNA of the CDR3 is TGTGCCAGCAGCAGCGGACAGGGGGCTCGGTCAAAGTGGTCTGGGGCCAACGTCCTGACTTTC.

This sequence joins TRBV27 and TRBJ2-6; the D call may be TRBD1 or TRBD2 (5 bases each). This CDR3 spans 17 amino acids. Germline CDR1 is MNHEY and CDR2 is SMNVEV (reference sequence). The ends were cut back, 3 bases at V and 0 bases at J, with 12 bases in the middle. CDR3: CASSFEGLSSGANVLTF. The CDR3 DNA reads as TGTGCCAGCAGTTTTGAGGGGCTCAGCTCTGGGGCCAACGTCCTGACTTTC. Drawing the rest from reference TRBV27 and TRBJ2-6, the complete variable domain is EAQVTQNPRYLITVTGKKLTVTCSQNMNHEYMSWYRQDPGLGLRQIYYSMNVEVTDKGDVPEGYKVSRKEKRNFPLILESPSPNQTSLYFCASSFEGLSSGANVLTFGAGSRLTVL.